A single sample is the source of the 30 T cell receptor beta chains below, sequenced in a study of neurological immune-mediated disorders. A single record per CDR3 protein comes from TCRdb applying MiXCR to the 5' RACE reads. This sample has 64,000 or so distinct CDR3 sequences, with roughly 10% found just once. Time point reported: longitudinal time-point 1 (baseline). The sample consisted of PBMCs. All receptors come from a man aged 25 to 45 in good health.

This clonotype was recorded many times. The rearrangement joins TRBV12-3 or TRBV12-4 to TRBJ1-1; 7 bases map to TRBD1. The CDR3 length is 14 residues. The junction had 8 bases not matched to a gene; V was cut back by 5 bases and J by 5 bases. The CDR3 loop reads CASSLIQGSTEAFF. The CDR3 region has the DNA TGTGCCAGCAGTCTGATACAGGGGTCGACTGAAGCTTTCTTT.

This clonotype was detected many times. This CDR3 is CSAGSPLAPYEQYF. The CDR3 DNA sequence: TGCAGTGCCGGTAGCCCCCTGGCCCCCTACGAGCAGTACTTC. This sequence joins TRBV20-1 and TRBJ2-7; the D is unclear. The V end was cut by 6 bases, the J end by 2 bases, with 17 bases between. The V gene's germline CDR1 is DFQATT and CDR2 SNEGSKA (reference sequence). The CDR3 has 14 amino acids.

V and J are TRBV20-1 and TRBJ2-3; D could derive from TRBD1 or TRBD2 (5 bases each). CDR3 length: 11 amino acids. Per the germline V gene, CDR1 is DFQATT and CDR2 is SNEGSKA (reference sequence). Trimming removed 7 bases from V and 2 bases from J, with 7 bases in between. CDR3 sequence reads: CSVGDTDTQYF. The DNA of the CDR3 is TGCAGTGTGGGGGACACAGATACGCAGTATTTT.

This clonotype was seen repeatedly, ten times or more. The rearrangement links TRBV10-3 to TRBJ1-4; 9 nucleotides agree with TRBD1. Unmatched junction bases numbered 3, after V lost 0 bases and J lost 7 bases. The length of the CDR3 is 15 residues. The germline CDR1 and CDR2 sequences are ENHRY and SYGVKD. CDR3 sequence: CAISESGTGTEKLFF. The CDR3 bases are TGTGCCATCAGTGAGTCGGGGACAGGGACTGAAAAACTGTTTTTT.

This chain joins TRBV2 and TRBJ2-7, with unresolved D. Trimming cost V 1 base and J 3 bases, with 4 bases left between them. CDR3 size: 12 residues. Looked up from germline, CDR1 is SNHLY and CDR2 is FYNNEI. CDR3 sequence (DNA): TGTGCCAGCAGTGAAGTAATCTACGAGCAGTACTTC. Amino acids: CASSEVIYEQYF.

This clonotype was observed many times. The chain carries TRBV4-2 and TRBJ2-1, with 10 bases lining up with TRBD1. The trim removed 1 base at V and 1 base at J, leaving 19 bases unmatched. The germline V gene encodes CDR1 LGHNA and CDR2 YNFKEQ. The CDR3 covers 22 residues. In DNA, the CDR3 is TGTGCCAGCAGCCAAGTTGCGAAGACAGGGGGCGAGATTCACGTTTCCTACAATGAGCAGTTCTTC. Residues: CASSQVAKTGGEIHVSYNEQFF.

This chain links TRBV28 with TRBJ1-4; TRBD1 aligns across 9 bases. This CDR3 spans 18 amino acids. The germline gives CDR1 MDHEN, CDR2 SYDVKM. The J segment lost 8 bases and the V segment lost 5 bases, leaving 18 bases of the junction unmatched. Written as DNA, the CDR3 is TGTGCCAGCAGTCTTACGCCCGGACAGGGGTCCCCTAGCGAAAAACTGTTTTTT. Residues: CASSLTPGQGSPSEKLFF.

Many counts were recorded for this clonotype. The chain employs TRBV27 and TRBJ2-7; D not certain. The V end was cut by 5 bases, the J end by 0 bases, with 11 bases between. Germline lookup yields CDR1 MNHEY and CDR2 SMNVEV (reference sequence). This CDR3 comprises 14 residues. The CDR3 region is CASSPRVFSYEQYF. CDR3 nucleotides: TGTGCCAGCAGTCCCAGAGTCTTCTCCTACGAGCAGTACTTC.

This clonotype came up many times. The chain joins TRBV11-2 to TRBJ2-1; 11 positions match TRBD2. This CDR3 is 16 amino acids long. V was clipped by 3 bases and J by 3 bases; unmatched bases: 4. The germline V gene has CDR1 SGHAT and CDR2 FQNNGV. The CDR3 DNA follows: TGTGCCAGCAGCTTTCCACTAGCGGGAGTCTACAATGAGCAGTTCTTC. It is translated as CASSFPLAGVYNEQFF. Supplemented by reference TRBV11-2 and TRBJ2-1, the full variable domain reads EAGVAQSPRYKIIEKRQSVAFWCNPISGHATLYWYQQILGQGPKLLIQFQNNGVVDDSQLPKDRFSAERLKGVDSTLKIQPAKLEDSAVYLCASSFPLAGVYNEQFFGPGTRLTVL.

In this sample, this clonotype turned up many times. CDR3 nucleotides: TGTGCCAGCTCACCACCGGGAGGAGCTAACGAGCAGTACTTC. It codes for CASSPPGGANEQYF. This chain links TRBV18 with TRBJ2-7, with a weak D call TRBD2 (6 bases). Germline V gene data show CDR1 as KGHSH and CDR2 as LQKENI. This CDR3 region has 14 residues. The V gene lost 0 bases and the J gene lost 5 bases, with 11 bases spanning the gap. Full variable domain (remainder filled in from reference TRBV18 and TRBJ2-7): NAGVMQNPRHLVRRRGQEARLRCSPMKGHSHVYWYRQLPEEGLKFMVYLQKENIIDESGMPKERFSAEFPKEGPSILRIQQVVRGDSAAYFCASSPPGGANEQYFGPGTRLTVT.

Ten or more counts support this clonotype. The chain employs TRBV7-2 and TRBJ2-1; 7 nucleotides agree with TRBD1. Germline loops: CDR1 SGHTA, CDR2 FQGNSA. The V gene end was trimmed by 5 bases and the J gene end by 6 bases; junction bases not matched to a gene: 4. CDR3 length: 13 residues. The CDR3 reads CASSLGQANEQFF. The CDR3 DNA sequence: TGTGCCAGCAGCCTTGGACAGGCCAATGAGCAGTTCTTC.

This clonotype appeared many times. This chain uses TRBV5-1 with TRBJ2-1; 8 nucleotides match TRBD1. This CDR3 spans 15 amino acids. Germline V gene sequence: CDR1 SGHRS, CDR2 YFSETQ. V shed 5 bases, J shed 6 bases, and the junction held 10 bases outside the gene matches. The CDR3 here is CASSLPDRARNEQFF. The CDR3 coding sequence is TGCGCCAGCAGTCTACCGGACAGGGCACGCAATGAGCAGTTCTTC.

This clonotype occurred many times. CDR3 DNA: TGCAGTGCTAGGGTCCGTCGGGGAGGTGAAAAACTGTTTTTT. This codes for CSARVRRGGEKLFF. This chain links TRBV20-1 with TRBJ1-4; D gene uncertain. Germline V gives CDR1 DFQATT, CDR2 SNEGSKA (reference sequence). The CDR3 contains 14 residues. The ends were cut back, 3 bases at V and 7 bases at J, with 15 bases in the middle.

This clonotype was seen many times. The V and J genes are TRBV7-9 and TRBJ2-3; D is undetermined. The CDR3 is 12 amino acids. Per germline, CDR1 SEHNR and CDR2 FQNEAQ (reference sequence). The V and J ends lost 2 bases and 6 bases respectively, with 6 bases between them. The CDR3: CASSLSEDTQYF. The CDR3 nucleotides read TGTGCCAGCAGCTTATCGGAGGATACGCAGTATTTT. Full variable domain (outside the CDR3, taken from reference TRBV7-9 and TRBJ2-3): DTGVSQNPRHKITKRGQNVTFRCDPISEHNRLYWYRQTLGQGPEFLTYFQNEAQLEKSRLLSDRFSAERPKGSFSTLEIQRTEQGDSAMYLCASSLSEDTQYFGPGTRLTVL.

This clonotype was observed many times. V and J are TRBV18 and TRBJ2-7, with D tentatively TRBD2 (6 bases). In germline, CDR1 is KGHSH, CDR2 LQKENI. The CDR3 consists of 14 residues. The ends were cut back, 0 bases at V and 6 bases at J, with 12 bases in the middle. The CDR3: CASSPPAGAGEQYF. DNA for the CDR3: TGTGCCAGCTCACCACCGGCTGGAGCGGGCGAGCAGTACTTC.

This clonotype has ten or more counts. The chain is built from TRBV20-1 and TRBJ2-5, with unresolved D. V was cut by 1 base and J by 4 bases, with 4 bases left in between. Germline V gene sequence: CDR1 DFQATT, CDR2 SNEGSKA (reference sequence). The CDR3 is 11 residues long. CDR3 sequence: CSARVVETQYF. The DNA for the CDR3 is TGCAGTGCTAGAGTGGTAGAGACCCAGTACTTC.

This clonotype was observed many times. The V and J genes are TRBV20-1 and TRBJ1-3, with D maybe TRBD1 (5 bases). This CDR3 spans 15 amino acids. With 0 bases removed from V and 4 bases from J, the gap between germline ends came to 13 bases. Germline V lookup: CDR1 DFQATT, CDR2 SNEGSKA (reference sequence). CDR3 amino acids: CSARDPREPGNTIYF. CDR3 bases: TGCAGTGCTAGAGATCCCAGGGAACCGGGAAACACCATATATTTT.

This clonotype appeared many times. This chain joins TRBV7-3 and TRBJ2-1; 10 nucleotides line up with TRBD2. V shed 5 bases, J shed 6 bases, and the junction held 13 bases outside the gene matches. CDR1 and CDR2 from the germline V gene are SGHTA and FQGTGA. CDR3 length equals 17 residues. The CDR3 protein is CASSLLSGGGRGNEQFF. CDR3 sequence (DNA): TGTGCCAGCAGCCTCTTGAGCGGGGGGGGTCGAGGCAATGAGCAGTTCTTC.

There are many counts of this clonotype. This rearrangement joins TRBV5-1 to TRBJ2-5; TRBD1 matches 8 bases. This CDR3 is built from 13 residues. Germline V gives CDR1 SGHRS, CDR2 YFSETQ. J lost 4 bases, V lost 4 bases, and 3 bases had no gene match. The CDR3 DNA follows: TGCGCCAGCAGCCCGGACAGGGCAGAGACCCAGTACTTC. It specifies CASSPDRAETQYF. Based on the CDR3 plus reference TRBV5-1 and TRBJ2-5, the full variable domain is KAGVTQTPRYLIKTRGQQVTLSCSPISGHRSVSWYQQTPGQGLQFLFEYFSETQRNKGNFPGRFSGRQFSNSRSEMNVSTLELGDSALYLCASSPDRAETQYFGPGTRLLVL.

At least ten counts were recorded for this clonotype. This chain joins TRBV5-1 and TRBJ2-3; 13 nucleotides line up with TRBD2. Germline CDR1 SGHRS, CDR2 YFSETQ. V trimming: 4 bases; J trimming: 3 bases; junction bases outside the gene matches: 2. The length of the CDR3 is 15 residues. CDR3 nucleotide sequence: TGCGCCAGCAGCCCGGGACTAGCGGGAACAGATACGCAGTATTTT. This sequence encodes CASSPGLAGTDTQYF.

This clonotype has ten or more counts. The V call is TRBV19, the J call TRBJ2-6, with D unclear. CDR1 is LNHDA, CDR2 SQIVND, per germline (reference sequence). The germline V and J ends were trimmed by 1 base and 2 bases, with 12 bases remaining between them. The CDR3 totals 17 residues. CDR3 nucleotides: TGTGCCAGTAGTATAGCGAGCAAGGTTGCTGGGGCCAACGTCCTGACTTTC. It codes for CASSIASKVAGANVLTF.

The J gene is TRBJ2-1, the V gene TRBV5-6; weak D call: TRBD1 (5 bases). The CDR3 length is 16 residues. With 4 bases removed from V and 0 bases from J, the gap between germline ends came to 14 bases. Per the germline V gene, CDR1 is SGHDT and CDR2 is YYEEEE. The CDR3 nucleotides read TGTGCCAGCAGCACCCGACAGACGAGCTCCTACAATGAGCAGTTCTTC. This encodes CASSTRQTSSYNEQFF.

There are many counts of this clonotype. The chain joins TRBV7-9 to TRBJ2-7; no firm D call. This CDR3 comprises 15 residues. CDR1 and CDR2 from the germline V gene are SEHNR and FQNEAQ (reference sequence). V shed 5 bases and J shed 6 bases, with 20 bases lying between them. CDR3 DNA: TGTGCCAGCAGCCCCGACGGGCTATTAACGGGCGAGCAGTACTTC. This gives the protein CASSPDGLLTGEQYF.

This clonotype was seen repeatedly, ten times or more. The chain has TRBV27 and TRBJ2-3; D unclear. The germline V gene has CDR1 MNHEY and CDR2 SMNVEV (reference sequence). V lost 6 bases and J lost 2, with 15 bases in between. This CDR3 has 15 amino acids. This CDR3 is CASSLDTPVTDTQYF. The CDR3 DNA sequence: TGTGCCAGCAGCTTAGACACCCCGGTCACAGATACGCAGTATTTT.

At least ten counts were recorded for this clonotype. J is TRBJ2-5 and V is TRBV5-4; the D gene is possibly TRBD2 (5 bases). The CDR3 totals 13 residues. V lost 2 bases and J 5 bases, leaving 10 bases between the germline ends. Germline V lookup: CDR1 SGHNT, CDR2 YYREEE (reference sequence). Here the CDR3 DNA reads TGTGCCAGCAGCTTTGGAGGCGGGGAGACCCAGTACTTC. Translating it yields CASSFGGGETQYF.

In its sample, this clonotype was seen many times. The rearrangement joins TRBV20-1 to TRBJ2-1; no firm D call. Germline V gene sequence: CDR1 DFQATT, CDR2 SNEGSKA (reference sequence). Between the trimmed V and J ends, which lost 8 bases and 4 bases, there was a span of 9 bases. The CDR3 covers 11 residues. The CDR3 is CSPSEYNEQFF. The DNA for the CDR3 is TGCAGTCCCTCGGAGTACAATGAGCAGTTCTTC.

This clonotype was observed many times. This chain connects TRBV11-2 to TRBJ2-3; a weak D match, TRBD2 (5 bases). Trimming removed 5 bases from V and 2 bases from J, with 11 bases in between. Germline lookup yields CDR1 SGHAT and CDR2 FQNNGV. The length of the CDR3 is 14 residues. CDR3 sequence: CASSPPGITDTQYF. CDR3 DNA: TGTGCCAGCAGCCCTCCGGGAATCACAGATACGCAGTATTTT. The whole variable domain, remainder taken from reference TRBV11-2 and TRBJ2-3, is EAGVAQSPRYKIIEKRQSVAFWCNPISGHATLYWYQQILGQGPKLLIQFQNNGVVDDSQLPKDRFSAERLKGVDSTLKIQPAKLEDSAVYLCASSPPGITDTQYFGPGTRLTVL.

The chain has TRBV18 and TRBJ1-5; TRBD1 might be the D (6 bases). V lost 3 bases to trimming and J lost 4 bases, with 13 bases between them. Germline CDR1 KGHSH, CDR2 LQKENI. The CDR3 spans 15 residues. The CDR3 nucleotides are TGTGCCAGCTCACCGGGGGCAGGGCGGAATCAGCCCCAGCATTTT. Translated: CASSPGAGRNQPQHF.

This clonotype was seen repeatedly, ten times or more. The chain has TRBV20-1 and TRBJ2-1; TRBD2 matches 10 bases. CDR1 is DFQATT and CDR2 is SNEGSKA in the germline V gene (reference sequence). With 5 bases clipped from V and 2 bases from J, the junction kept 3 bases outside the gene matches. This CDR3 spans 14 amino acids. The CDR3: CSAPTSGTYNEQFF. In nucleotides, the CDR3 is TGCAGTGCTCCAACTAGCGGGACCTACAATGAGCAGTTCTTC.

This clonotype has at least ten counts. J is TRBJ2-7 and V is TRBV15, with D perhaps assigned TRBD1 or TRBD2 (6 bases each). Germline V CDR1 and CDR2: LNHNV, YYDKDF (reference sequence). CDR3 length: 13 amino acids. The V end lost 8 bases, the J end lost 6 bases, and 17 bases lay between the germline ends. DNA for the CDR3: TGTGCCACCGGCCCGACGTGGGGGGCCGAGCAGTACTTC. It specifies CATGPTWGAEQYF.